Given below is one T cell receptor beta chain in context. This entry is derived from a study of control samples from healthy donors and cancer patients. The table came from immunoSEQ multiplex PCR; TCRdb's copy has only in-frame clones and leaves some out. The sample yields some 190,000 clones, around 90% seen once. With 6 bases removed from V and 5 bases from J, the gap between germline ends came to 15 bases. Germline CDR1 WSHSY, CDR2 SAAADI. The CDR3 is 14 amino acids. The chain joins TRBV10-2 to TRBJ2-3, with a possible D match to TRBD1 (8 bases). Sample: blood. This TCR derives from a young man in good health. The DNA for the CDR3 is TGCGCCAGCAGCCACAGGGGGGGCAGAGATACGCAGTATTTT. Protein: CASSHRGGRDTQYF.